This T cell receptor beta chain is drawn from a study of PD-1 blockade in classical Hodgkin lymphoma. The germline V gene has CDR1 MNHNY and CDR2 SVGAGI (reference sequence). J lost 4 bases, V lost 2 bases, and 2 bases had no gene match. The CDR3 is 15 amino acids. Libraries were prepared by immunoSEQ multiplex PCR; TCRdb keeps only in-frame clonotypes and omits some of them. The sample has 30,000 to 40,000 clones; around 89% are singletons. Regarding time point: newly diagnosed, previously untreated cHL patient sample. Thawed PBMCs yielded CD4+ T cells through magnetic negative selection. What was sequenced was CD4+ T cells from blood. The chain uses TRBV6-6 and TRBJ2-2, with TRBD1 identical over 9 bases. This receptor was identified in a human donor with classical Hodgkin lymphoma. Here the CDR3 reads CASSYRQGGTGELFF. In DNA form, the CDR3 reads TGTGCCAGCAGTTACCGACAGGGGGGCACCGGGGAGCTGTTTTTT.